What follows is one T cell receptor (beta chain) and its context. The antigen remains undetermined. This entry comes from a study of a mutant IDH1 vaccine in newly diagnosed glioma. The table came from immunoSEQ multiplex PCR; TCRdb's copy has only in-frame clones and leaves some out. The sample has about 36,000 clones; 80% are singletons. Time point described: week 11, during vaccination. With topical imiquimod, each dose of the vaccine consisted of 300 ug of mutant IDH1 20-mer peptide. The CDR3 has 14 amino acids. The V end lost 10 bases, the J end lost 3 bases, and 19 bases lay between the germline ends. The germline gives CDR1 MNHNY, CDR2 SVGAGI (reference sequence).

The V call is TRBV6-6, the J call TRBJ2-7; a weak D match, TRBD1 (6 bases). The sequenced sample was peripheral blood mononuclear cells (PBMCs), obtained from a glioma patient whose treatment included an IDH1 peptide vaccine. The TCR originated in a woman aged 30 to 39 with glioma. Some clones in this sample may be carry-over from other donors' samples. The CDR3 loop is CAIRARDNLYEQYF. CDR3 DNA sequence: TGTGCCATCCGTGCAAGGGACAACCTCTACGAGCAGTACTTC.